One and the same sample provided the 23 T cell receptor beta chains below, sequenced in a study of early T cells in non-severe SARS-CoV-2 infection. TCRdb called the 5' RACE reads again in MiXCR, with one record for every CDR3 protein. Of 100,000 to 150,000 distinct CDR3 sequences in the sample, under 15% were seen once. Specimen: whole blood. These receptors all stem from an adult who was a healthcare worker with PCR-confirmed SARS-CoV-2 infection or an uninfected control (not recorded which).

This clonotype was observed a handful of times. The chain combines TRBV20-1 with TRBJ2-3; no firm D call. The CDR3 has 14 amino acids. CDR1 is DFQATT, CDR2 SNEGSKA, per germline (reference sequence). Trimming shortened V by 6 bases and J by 3 bases, and 16 bases separated the two germline ends. The DNA of the CDR3 is TGCAGTGCCTTGGGTTTACAAGGGACAGATACGCAGTATTTT. Translation: CSALGLQGTDTQYF.

A few counts support this clonotype. The chain combines TRBV12-3 or TRBV12-4 with TRBJ2-2, with 11 bases identical to TRBD2. Trimming took 5 bases from V and 4 from J; bases not matched to a gene: 3. This CDR3 contains 15 residues. The CDR3 reads CASSPGLAGTGELFF. The CDR3 nucleotides read TGTGCCAGCAGTCCAGGACTAGCGGGCACCGGGGAGCTGTTTTTT.

The gene calls are TRBV12-3 or TRBV12-4 and TRBJ2-6; D remains unclear. The CDR3 loop spans 13 amino acids. V was cut by 7 bases and J by 5 bases, with 9 bases left in between. CDR3 bases: TGTGCCAGCACCCCAGAGTGGGCCAACGTCCTGACTTTC. It yields the protein CASTPEWANVLTF.

This chain connects TRBV12-5 to TRBJ2-5, with 9 bases matching TRBD1. V lost 5 bases to trimming and J lost 5 bases; unmatched junction nucleotides: 6. This CDR3 is 14 amino acids long. Per the germline V gene, CDR1 is LGHNT and CDR2 is FRNRAP. CDR3: CASGPGQGLETQYF. The CDR3 region has the DNA TGTGCTAGTGGTCCGGGACAGGGATTGGAGACCCAGTACTTC.

This clonotype was found a few times. V gene TRBV24-1 combines with J gene TRBJ1-1, with no clear D. Looked up from germline, CDR1 is KGHDR and CDR2 is SFDVKD. V shed 7 bases and J shed 0 bases, with 11 bases lying between them. This CDR3 is 14 amino acids long. The CDR3 sequence: CATSGGPMNTEAFF. As DNA, the CDR3 is TGTGCCACCAGCGGCGGGCCGATGAACACTGAAGCTTTCTTT.

The V gene is TRBV5-1, the J gene TRBJ2-7; D unresolved. V was cut by 0 bases and J by 4 bases, with 5 bases left in between. Germline values: CDR1 SGHRS, CDR2 YFSETQ. The CDR3 covers 12 residues. DNA for the CDR3: TGCGCCAGCAGCTTGGACCTATACGAGCAGTACTTC. Translated: CASSLDLYEQYF.

The chain employs TRBV28 and TRBJ1-2, with D perhaps TRBD1 (5 bases). The ends were cut back, 6 bases at V and 4 bases at J, with 12 bases in the middle. The CDR3 totals 13 residues. CDR1 and CDR2 from the germline V gene are MDHEN and SYDVKM. CDR3 region: CASSEGQSYGYTF. Written as DNA, the CDR3 is TGTGCCAGCAGCGAGGGGCAGTCCTATGGCTACACCTTC.

On this clonotype: One base away lies a much larger clone, so this may be a sequencing read error. The genes are TRBV19 and TRBJ2-1, with no clear D. The CDR3 contains 11 residues. Per germline, CDR1 LNHDA and CDR2 SQIVND (reference sequence). The CDR3 protein is CASRKNNEQIF. The DNA for the CDR3 is TGTGCCAGTAGGAAGAACAATGAGCAGATCTTC.

This clonotype was recorded a few times. J is TRBJ1-2 and V is TRBV29-1; D gene ambiguous. V was clipped by 7 bases and J by 7 bases, with 16 bases between them. Germline CDR1 and CDR2: SQVTM and ANQGSEA. The CDR3 runs to 12 residues. CDR3 protein: CSAGPETLGYTF. The CDR3 DNA reads as TGCAGCGCCGGACCCGAAACCCTTGGCTACACCTTC.

J is TRBJ1-1 and V is TRBV5-4; maybe TRBD1 (5 bases). Germline CDR1 and CDR2: SGHNT and YYREEE (reference sequence). V was clipped by 4 bases and J by 6 bases, with 13 bases between them. The CDR3 length is 13 residues. The chain's CDR3 is CASSGAARAEAFF. The CDR3 nucleotides read TGTGCCAGCAGCGGGGCGGCACGGGCTGAAGCTTTCTTT.

This clonotype was detected only a few times. V gene TRBV19 combines with J gene TRBJ1-2, with a tentative D call TRBD1 (5 bases). Trimming cost V 2 bases and J 0 bases, with 10 bases left between them. CDR1 is LNHDA and CDR2 is SQIVND in the germline V gene (reference sequence). The CDR3 length is 15 residues. The CDR3 reads CASSIKRGANYGYTF. CDR3 sequence (DNA): TGTGCCAGTAGTATAAAGAGGGGCGCTAACTATGGCTACACCTTC.

V is TRBV29-1 and J is TRBJ1-1; D remains ambiguous. The CDR3 length is 10 residues. Trimming stripped 2 bases from V and 6 bases from J, with 4 bases between. The germline V gene has CDR1 SQVTM and CDR2 ANQGSEA. The CDR3 region has the DNA TGCAGCGTTGAACGTGCTGAAGCTTTCTTT. It specifies CSVERAEAFF.

This chain links TRBV5-1 with TRBJ2-1, with D possibly being TRBD1 (6 bases). The germline V and J ends were trimmed by 0 bases and 8 bases, with 18 bases remaining between them. CDR3 length equals 16 residues. Per the germline V gene, CDR1 is SGHRS and CDR2 is YFSETQ. The CDR3 loop is CASSLAQKTGLDEQFF. The CDR3 nucleotides are TGCGCCAGCAGCTTGGCCCAGAAAACAGGGTTGGATGAGCAGTTCTTC.

The V and J genes are TRBV6-6 and TRBJ2-2; 9 nucleotides line up with TRBD1. V lost 6 bases and J lost 2; bases outside the gene matches: 4. The CDR3 has 15 residues. Germline lookup yields CDR1 MNHNY and CDR2 SVGAGI (reference sequence). CDR3 region: CASSRQGGNTGELFF. The DNA of the CDR3 is TGTGCCAGCAGCCGACAGGGGGGAAACACCGGGGAGCTGTTTTTT.

This chain links TRBV6-5 with TRBJ2-4; D call uncertain. CDR1 and CDR2 (germline): MNHEY, SVGAGI. V dropped 6 bases and J dropped 6 bases, with 18 bases sitting between them. The length of the CDR3 is 15 residues. In DNA, the CDR3 is TGTGCCAGCAGCGAAGGAGCCGCCGGGCGAAACATTCAGTACTTC. It translates to CASSEGAAGRNIQYF.

The rearrangement joins TRBV19 to TRBJ2-2; no clear D. Per germline, CDR1 LNHDA and CDR2 SQIVND (reference sequence). The V end lost 8 bases, the J end lost 0 bases, and 10 bases lay between the germline ends. The CDR3 contains 14 residues. This chain's CDR3 is CASSSAANTGELFF. The CDR3 DNA follows: TGTGCCAGTTCCTCGGCGGCGAACACCGGGGAGCTGTTTTTT.

This clonotype was detected a few times. The rearrangement joins TRBV5-8 to TRBJ1-2; D is uncertain. CDR1 and CDR2 from the germline V gene are SGHTS and YDEGEE. The CDR3 runs to 12 residues. V was cut by 3 bases and J by 5 bases, with 8 bases left in between. Here the CDR3 DNA reads TGTGCCAGCAGCTGGGAGGGTTATGGCTACACCTTC. Its protein is CASSWEGYGYTF.

This rearrangement joins TRBV10-3 to TRBJ1-1, with 9 positions matching TRBD1. V trimming: 8 bases; J trimming: 0 bases; junction bases outside the gene matches: 1. The CDR3 totals 13 residues. Germline loops: CDR1 ENHRY, CDR2 SYGVKD. The CDR3 bases are TGTGCCATCGGGACAGGGCTGAACACTGAAGCTTTCTTT. It yields the protein CAIGTGLNTEAFF.

This clonotype was seen more than once but under ten times. The chain uses TRBV7-7 and TRBJ2-7, with D hard to call. Trimming stripped 0 bases from V and 6 bases from J, with 9 bases between. Germline CDR1 is SSHAT and CDR2 is FNYEAQ (reference sequence). CDR3 length: 13 residues. CDR3 bases: TGTGCCAGCAGCTTAGCAGTCCGAGGCGAGCAGTACTTC. This encodes CASSLAVRGEQYF. Full variable domain (remainder filled in from reference TRBV7-7 and TRBJ2-7): GAGVSQSPRYKVTKRGQDVTLRCDPISSHATLYWYQQALGQGPEFLTYFNYEAQPDKSGLPSDRFSAERPEGSISTLTIQRTEQRDSAMYRCASSLAVRGEQYFGPGTRLTVT.

The gene calls are TRBV29-1 and TRBJ2-7; TRBD2 is a possible D gene (7 bases). Deletions cut 7 bases from V and 3 bases from J, with 16 bases between. The V gene's germline CDR1 is SQVTM and CDR2 ANQGSEA. The CDR3 has 13 residues. The CDR3 DNA reads as TGCAGCGCTTGGACAGCGGGGTTCTACGAGCAGTACTTC. It specifies CSAWTAGFYEQYF.

This clonotype has more than one count but fewer than ten. This chain uses TRBV27 with TRBJ1-1; D gene ambiguous. Germline-derived CDR1 and CDR2 are MNHEY and SMNVEV (reference sequence). The CDR3 is 10 amino acids. The V and J ends lost 7 bases and 9 bases respectively, with 9 bases between them. The CDR3 here is CASIGFQAFF. The CDR3 DNA reads as TGTGCCAGCATTGGGTTTCAAGCTTTCTTT.

This clonotype was counted only a few times. The chain uses TRBV6-6 and TRBJ2-3, with 9 bases fitting TRBD2. V trimming: 4 bases; J trimming: 2 bases; junction bases outside the gene matches: 10. Per germline, CDR1 MNHNY and CDR2 SVGAGI (reference sequence). CDR3 length: 17 amino acids. CDR3 nucleotides: TGTGCCAGCAGTTCTCACTCGAGCGGGGGGAACACAGATACGCAGTATTTT. Protein sequence: CASSSHSSGGNTDTQYF.

This clonotype came up many times. The gene calls are TRBV20-1 and TRBJ2-5, with D hard to call. The germline gives CDR1 DFQATT, CDR2 SNEGSKA (reference sequence). V shed 1 base and J shed 3 bases, with 3 bases lying between them. CDR3 length equals 11 residues. The CDR3 sequence is CSARVEETQYF. In DNA form, the CDR3 reads TGCAGTGCTAGAGTGGAAGAGACCCAGTACTTC.